The 12 T cell receptor beta chains below were found in one sample sequenced in a study of blood T cell repertoires in COVID-19. Here immunoSEQ multiplex PCR was the method, and the copy in TCRdb shows in-frame clones only, minus some. The table lists some 83,000 clones, around 80% of them singletons, with just under 6% in the top ten. Material for sequencing was peripheral blood. The receptors come from a man in his 60s with active or convalescent COVID-19.

This chain connects TRBV9 to TRBJ1-2; 10 bases map to TRBD1. After removal of 3 bases from V and 2 bases from J, the junction contained 13 bases not matched to a gene. From germline, CDR1 is SGDLS and CDR2 YYNGEE. The CDR3 sequence is 18 residues long. The CDR3 nucleotides are TGTGCCAGCAGCGCCTATCCTATACCGGGACAGGGGAACTATGGCTACACCTTC. Translation: CASSAYPIPGQGNYGYTF.

This clone was counted a few times. The chain combines TRBV5-5 with TRBJ1-4; the D is unclear. The CDR3 totals 13 residues. Germline lookup yields CDR1 SGHKS and CDR2 YYEKEE (reference sequence). V was clipped by 7 bases and J by 6 bases, with 13 bases between them. CDR3 region: CASSRTVDEKLFF. The CDR3 DNA reads TGTGCCAGCTCCCGAACGGTTGATGAAAAACTGTTTTTT. The full variable domain, rest sourced from reference TRBV5-5 and TRBJ1-4, is DAGVTQSPTHLIKTRGQQVTLRCSPISGHKSVSWYQQVLGQGPQFIFQYYEKEERGRGNFPDRFSARQFPNYSSELNVNALLLGDSALYLCASSRTVDEKLFFGSGTQLSVL.

This sequence joins TRBV4-3 and TRBJ1-2, with 9 bases aligning to TRBD1. The CDR3 runs 13 residues. V lost 4 bases, J lost 6 bases, and 3 bases stayed unmatched. Germline V lookup: CDR1 LGHNA, CDR2 YSLEER. The CDR3 DNA sequence: TGCGCCAGCAGCCCGGGACAGGGCCATGGCTACACCTTC. Protein sequence: CASSPGQGHGYTF.

The genes are TRBV7-3 and TRBJ2-3, with 12 bases matching TRBD2. CDR3 size: 21 residues. Germline trimming cut 2 bases from V and 0 bases from J; bases unmatched to any gene: 15. CDR1 and CDR2 (germline): SGHTA, FQGTGA. CDR3 loop: CASSLFPSTSGGTSSTDTQYF. In DNA form, the CDR3 reads TGTGCCAGCAGCTTATTTCCCTCCACTAGCGGGGGGACCTCTAGCACAGATACGCAGTATTTT.

This clone was seen a few times. The V call is TRBV5-6, the J call TRBJ2-7, with D possibly being TRBD1 (6 bases). The CDR3 contains 13 residues. CDR1 and CDR2 from the germline V gene are SGHDT and YYEEEE. The V end lost 4 bases, the J end lost 5 bases, and 13 bases lay between the germline ends. CDR3 DNA sequence: TGTGCCAGCAGCCCGCGGTACAGGGACGAGCAGTACTTC. Translation: CASSPRYRDEQYF.

The chain couples TRBV24-1 to TRBJ1-5; 8 nucleotides agree with TRBD1. The junction had 10 bases not matched to a gene; V was cut back by 6 bases and J by 4 bases. The CDR3 has 16 amino acids. Germline values: CDR1 KGHDR, CDR2 SFDVKD. The CDR3 DNA sequence: TGTGCCACCAGTTTCCCTCGGACAGGGAGGAATCAGCCCCAGCATTTT. This codes for CATSFPRTGRNQPQHF.

This chain joins TRBV5-1 and TRBJ1-1; TRBD1 might be the D (5 bases). The CDR3 has 16 residues. Trimming took 0 bases from V and 0 from J, leaving 12 bases between them. Germline CDR1 reads SGHRS; CDR2 reads YFSETQ. CDR3 DNA sequence: TGCGCCAGCAGCTTGGTCCCGACAGACATGAACACTGAAGCTTTCTTT. This encodes CASSLVPTDMNTEAFF.

The V gene is TRBV7-3, the J gene TRBJ2-1; 13 bases are shared with TRBD2. The germline V gene has CDR1 SGHTA and CDR2 FQGTGA. V was clipped by 5 bases and J by 7 bases; unmatched bases: 11. The CDR3 is made up of 17 amino acids. CDR3 loop: CASSPTGGGLAGNEQFF. The CDR3 nucleotides read TGTGCCAGCAGCCCCACCGGGGGGGGACTAGCGGGAAATGAGCAGTTCTTC.

This chain links TRBV10-3 with TRBJ2-3; possible D gene TRBD1, 5 bases. Germline CDR1 and CDR2: ENHRY and SYGVKD. The length of the CDR3 is 14 residues. V lost 6 bases and J lost 0, with 10 bases in between. CDR3 protein: CAIRLTESTDTQYF. CDR3 coding DNA: TGTGCCATCAGATTGACAGAGAGCACAGATACGCAGTATTTT.

The chain has TRBV19 and TRBJ2-5; possibly TRBD1 for D (7 bases). The V gene lost 4 bases and the J gene lost 5 bases, with 20 bases spanning the gap. This CDR3 has 16 amino acids. Germline-derived CDR1 and CDR2 are LNHDA and SQIVND (reference sequence). The CDR3 loop is CASSTTGTAPRETQYF. For the CDR3, the DNA is TGTGCCAGTAGTACGACAGGGACTGCTCCTAGGGAGACCCAGTACTTC.

This chain connects TRBV1 to TRBJ2-2; the table's D gene call, TRBD1, was not cross checked with the DNA. TRBV1 is flagged as a pseudogene. This CDR3 has 18 residues. CDR3 coding DNA: TGCACCAGCAGCCAAGAATCCCCAGGGGAATCAATACGCGGGGAGCTGTTTTTT. Translating it yields CTSSQESPGESIRGELFF.

The chain employs TRBV5-8 and TRBJ2-1; TRBD1 aligns across 8 bases. The ends lost 3 bases at V and 6 bases at J; junction bases unmatched: 8. The CDR3 has 15 residues. Germline assignment: CDR1 SGHTS and CDR2 YDEGEE. CDR3 sequence reads: CASSSGTGEFNEQFF. The CDR3 nucleotides read TGTGCCAGCAGCTCCGGGACAGGAGAATTCAATGAGCAGTTCTTC.